Presented here are 30 T cell receptor beta chains from one specimen sequenced in a study of T-cell memory formation after mild COVID-19. Via MiXCR, TCRdb re-called the 5' RACE reads, giving one row per CDR3 protein. The sample includes 400,000 or so distinct CDR3 sequences, around 19% seen only once; the top ten take 7.5% to 9.5%. The material sequenced was PBMCs or a T cell subset sorted from them (not recorded which). The receptors here all came from an adult woman who had mild COVID-19 (a few samples of this study predate the infection). Cell type and time point are not known.

The V call is TRBV10-3, the J call TRBJ2-5; 12 bases agree with TRBD2. In germline, CDR1 is ENHRY, CDR2 SYGVKD. The CDR3 is made up of 18 amino acids. J lost 5 bases, V lost 4 bases, and 14 bases had no gene match. The CDR3: CAISGYLTSGRNGETQYF. In DNA form, the CDR3 reads TGTGCCATCAGTGGGTATCTGACTAGCGGGAGAAATGGCGAGACCCAGTACTTC.

This clonotype has a handful of counts. The gene calls are TRBV9 and TRBJ2-3, with a weak D call TRBD1 (6 bases). The CDR3 sequence is 14 residues long. The ends were cut back, 2 bases at V and 6 bases at J, with 13 bases in the middle. Germline V gene sequence: CDR1 SGDLS, CDR2 YYNGEE. As DNA, the CDR3 is TGTGCCAGCAGCGTGAGAGACAGGACCGATACGCAGTATTTT. Protein product: CASSVRDRTDTQYF.

The chain couples TRBV30 to TRBJ2-5; weak D call: TRBD2 (6 bases). The CDR3 loop spans 15 amino acids. V shed 3 bases and J shed 4 bases, with 18 bases lying between them. The germline gives CDR1 GTSNPN, CDR2 SVGIG (reference sequence). CDR3 sequence reads: CAWSPPRGAGETQYF. The CDR3 DNA sequence: TGTGCCTGGAGCCCTCCCCGGGGAGCGGGAGAGACCCAGTACTTC.

The CDR3 sequence is CASRTGESQPQHF. The DNA of the CDR3 is TGTGCCAGCAGGACAGGGGAGTCTCAGCCCCAGCATTTT. The J gene is TRBJ1-5, the V gene TRBV2; 8 bases fit TRBD1. The ends lost 6 bases at V and 6 bases at J; junction bases unmatched: 4. Germline V CDR1 and CDR2: SNHLY, FYNNEI. This CDR3 is built from 13 residues.

The chain links TRBV5-1 to TRBJ2-2, with D maybe TRBD2 (6 bases). The CDR3 extends over 17 amino acids. The germline CDR1 and CDR2 sequences are SGHRS and YFSETQ. Trimming pared 3 bases from V and 5 bases from J, leaving 20 bases between. The CDR3 DNA reads as TGCGCCAGCAGCTCCGGGCCTCGGGACGGAGGGACCGGGGAGCTGTTTTTT. Amino acid sequence: CASSSGPRDGGTGELFF.

This clonotype came up a few times. V and J are TRBV12-3 or TRBV12-4 and TRBJ2-5; D remains ambiguous. The CDR3 has 12 amino acids. Trimming removed 2 bases from V and 7 bases from J, with 8 bases in between. The CDR3 DNA reads TGTGCCAGCAGTTTAAAAGGCTTGACCCAGTACTTC. Protein: CASSLKGLTQYF.

A few counts support this clonotype. This sequence joins TRBV7-2 and TRBJ2-4; D not certain. V lost 1 base, J lost 3 bases, and 10 bases lay in between. The CDR3 totals 15 residues. The V gene's germline CDR1 is SGHTA and CDR2 FQGNSA. The CDR3 spells CASSLGVVGKNIQYF. CDR3 nucleotides: TGTGCCAGCAGCTTAGGGGTAGTTGGCAAAAACATTCAGTACTTC.

This clonotype was recorded at least ten times. The chain uses TRBV7-9 and TRBJ2-7; 10 nucleotides match TRBD2. The J segment lost 4 bases and the V segment lost 2 bases, leaving 11 bases of the junction unmatched. The germline V gene encodes CDR1 SEHNR and CDR2 FQNEAQ (reference sequence). CDR3 length equals 17 residues. CDR3 nucleotide sequence: TGTGCCAGCAGCTTAAGAGGACTAGCGGAGAGAGATTACGAGCAGTACTTC. It yields the protein CASSLRGLAERDYEQYF.

CDR3 nucleotides: TGTGCCAGCTCACCACCGGTCAGAAATGAAAAACTGTTTTTT. Amino acids: CASSPPVRNEKLFF. The rearrangement uses TRBV18 and TRBJ1-4; D call uncertain. The V end lost 0 bases, the J end lost 5 bases, and 7 bases lay between the germline ends. The CDR3 totals 14 residues. Germline CDR1 is KGHSH and CDR2 is LQKENI. Full variable domain (remainder filled in from reference TRBV18 and TRBJ1-4): NAGVMQNPRHLVRRRGQEARLRCSPMKGHSHVYWYRQLPEEGLKFMVYLQKENIIDESGMPKERFSAEFPKEGPSILRIQQVVRGDSAAYFCASSPPVRNEKLFFGSGTQLSVL.

This sequence joins TRBV25-1 and TRBJ2-1; D remains ambiguous. The germline CDR1 and CDR2 sequences are MGHDK and SYGVNS. The V end was cut by 4 bases, the J end by 10 bases, with 8 bases between. The CDR3 covers 11 residues. The CDR3 DNA is TGTGCCAGCAGTGCTTATGAGGAGCAGTTCTTC. Amino acid sequence: CASSAYEEQFF.

This rearrangement joins TRBV11-2 to TRBJ2-1; D is unresolved. Germline CDR1 is SGHAT and CDR2 is FQNNGV. The CDR3 totals 15 residues. Trimming took 8 bases from V and 0 from J, leaving 14 bases between them. Here the CDR3 DNA reads TGTGCCAGCCTGGTGGCTCCTAGCTCCTACAATGAGCAGTTCTTC. Its translation is CASLVAPSSYNEQFF.

This clonotype has just a few counts. This sequence joins TRBV29-1 and TRBJ1-1; D unresolved. Trimming took 6 bases from V and 3 from J, leaving 5 bases between them. The germline V gene encodes CDR1 SQVTM and CDR2 ANQGSEA. The CDR3 totals 10 residues. As DNA, the CDR3 is TGCAGCGTACAGTACACTGAAGCTTTCTTT. Translated, it gives CSVQYTEAFF.

This clonotype showed up just a few times. The J gene is TRBJ1-2, the V gene TRBV5-1, with a tentative D call TRBD1 (6 bases). The CDR3 covers 15 residues. Trimming took off 1 base at V and 5 bases at J, with 15 bases between the two ends. CDR1 is SGHRS, CDR2 YFSETQ, per germline. The CDR3 region has the DNA TGCGCCAGCAGCTTGTCGGGGGCTACGGGGTATGGCTACACCTTC. Its protein product is CASSLSGATGYGYTF.

This clonotype occurred a few times. The V gene is TRBV7-2, the J gene TRBJ1-5, with D hard to call. Germline CDR1 SGHTA, CDR2 FQGNSA. With 6 bases removed from V and 0 bases from J, the gap between germline ends came to 6 bases. The CDR3 sequence is 13 residues long. The CDR3 nucleotides read TGTGCCAGCAGGGCTAGTAGCAATCAGCCCCAGCATTTT. It specifies CASRASSNQPQHF.

This clonotype was seen more than once but under ten times. This chain connects TRBV3-1 to TRBJ2-1; TRBD2 matches 11 bases. Germline V gives CDR1 LGHDT, CDR2 YNNKEL (reference sequence). Trimming at V came to 4 bases and at J to 9 bases, leaving 2 bases not matched to a gene. CDR3 length: 13 residues. The CDR3 spells CASSPGLAGEQFF. The CDR3 nucleotides are TGTGCCAGCAGCCCCGGACTAGCGGGTGAGCAGTTCTTC.

This clonotype was picked up many times. The chain has TRBV4-1 and TRBJ2-1; D is perhaps TRBD2 (5 bases). Germline CDR1 and CDR2: MGHRA and YSYEKL. Trimming pared 0 bases from V and 3 bases from J, leaving 12 bases between. The length of the CDR3 is 16 residues. This CDR3 reads CASSQDYAGRYNEQFF. CDR3 coding DNA: TGCGCCAGCAGCCAAGATTACGCGGGTCGCTACAATGAGCAGTTCTTC.

The V gene is TRBV11-1, the J gene TRBJ2-4; the match to TRBD1 covers 10 bases. Germline assignment: CDR1 SGHAT and CDR2 FQDESV (reference sequence). The trim removed 4 bases at V and 0 bases at J, leaving 15 bases unmatched. This CDR3 has 20 amino acids. CDR3 residues: CASSSRQGAISWLAKNIQYF. As DNA, the CDR3 is TGTGCCAGCAGCTCGAGACAGGGGGCGATTTCGTGGCTAGCCAAAAACATTCAGTACTTC.

The V call is TRBV25-1, the J call TRBJ2-7; 7 bases align to TRBD1. This CDR3 region has 14 residues. With 2 bases clipped from V and 2 bases from J, the junction kept 3 bases outside the gene matches. Germline V gene sequence: CDR1 MGHDK, CDR2 SYGVNS. The chain's CDR3 is CASSERDRTYEQYF. The CDR3 coding sequence is TGTGCCAGCAGTGAACGGGACAGAACCTACGAGCAGTACTTC.

This clonotype was detected only a few times. The chain employs TRBV7-2 and TRBJ2-1; D is undetermined. CDR1 SGHTA and CDR2 FQGNSA come from the germline V gene. This CDR3 contains 15 residues. With 2 bases removed from V and 8 bases from J, the gap between germline ends came to 16 bases. The CDR3 spells CASSLYSGAVDEQFF. The CDR3 DNA reads TGTGCCAGCAGCTTATATTCAGGCGCCGTTGATGAGCAGTTCTTC.

The chain uses TRBV7-8 and TRBJ1-2; D unresolved. The V end lost 5 bases, the J end lost 4 bases, and 14 bases lay between the germline ends. Germline CDR1 SGHVS, CDR2 FQNEAQ. The CDR3 sequence is 14 residues long. The CDR3 region is CASSPSRVFYGYTF. The CDR3 nucleotides read TGTGCCAGCAGCCCCAGTAGGGTCTTCTATGGCTACACCTTC.

This clonotype was detected a few times. The V gene is TRBV9, the J gene TRBJ1-1; D unresolved. V shed 1 base and J shed 1 base, with 5 bases lying between them. CDR1 is SGDLS, CDR2 YYNGEE, per germline. The CDR3 sequence is 13 residues long. CDR3 DNA: TGTGCCAGCAGCGTAAGTCCGAACACTGAAGCTTTCTTT. This gives the protein CASSVSPNTEAFF.

This clonotype was seen more than once but under ten times. The CDR3: CATSRTRTGGIYEQYF. For the CDR3, the DNA is TGTGCCACCAGCAGAACCCGGACAGGGGGCATCTACGAGCAGTACTTC. The chain uses TRBV15 and TRBJ2-7, with 11 bases that match TRBD1. V was clipped by 2 bases and J by 3 bases; unmatched bases: 6. CDR1 is LNHNV, CDR2 YYDKDF, per germline (reference sequence). The CDR3 spans 16 residues.

This clonotype was seen a few times. This chain joins TRBV29-1 and TRBJ2-5; tentatively, D is TRBD2 (5 bases). The CDR3 has 13 amino acids. Germline CDR1 and CDR2: SQVTM and ANQGSEA. The V end lost 7 bases, the J end lost 2 bases, and 14 bases lay between the germline ends. The CDR3 reads CSGQGGIQETQYF. The CDR3 DNA is TGCAGCGGTCAAGGAGGAATACAAGAGACCCAGTACTTC.

The chain carries TRBV24-1 and TRBJ1-1; 9 bases are a match to TRBD1. The CDR3 loop spans 13 amino acids. The V segment lost 7 bases and the J segment 4 bases; nucleotides outside the gene matches: 3. Germline assignment: CDR1 KGHDR and CDR2 SFDVKD. CDR3 bases: TGTGCCACCAGACAGGGGGCTGGCACTGAAGCTTTCTTT. Its translation: CATRQGAGTEAFF.

This chain connects TRBV4-1 to TRBJ2-4; no clear D gene. The germline V gene has CDR1 MGHRA and CDR2 YSYEKL. The CDR3 sequence is 17 residues long. With 2 bases removed from V and 0 bases from J, the gap between germline ends came to 14 bases. CDR3 coding DNA: TGCGCCAGCAGCCAATTAGGACGCCACCTAGCCAAAAACATTCAGTACTTC. This translates into CASSQLGRHLAKNIQYF.

The chain has TRBV19 and TRBJ2-7; 8 bases align to TRBD1. Germline loops: CDR1 LNHDA, CDR2 SQIVND (reference sequence). The CDR3 spans 18 residues. V lost 4 bases to trimming and J lost 2 bases; unmatched junction nucleotides: 16. The CDR3 reads CASSTKTGAKTIPYEQYF. The CDR3 DNA is TGTGCCAGTAGTACAAAGACAGGGGCGAAAACCATACCCTACGAGCAGTACTTC. The whole variable domain, remainder taken from reference TRBV19 and TRBJ2-7, is DGGITQSPKYLFRKEGQNVTLSCEQNLNHDAMYWYRQDPGQGLRLIYYSQIVNDFQKGDIAEGYSVSREKKESFPLTVTSAQKNPTAFYLCASSTKTGAKTIPYEQYFGPGTRLTVT.

This clonotype was observed a few times. At one end the junction does not follow the germline gene, possibly because of a read error. The chain joins TRBV9 to TRBJ2-5; D is unresolved. The CDR3 runs 16 residues. From germline, CDR1 is SGDLS and CDR2 YYNGEE. The CDR3 spells CASRVAISPLVETQYF. For the CDR3, the DNA is TGTGCCAGCAGAGTAGCTATCTCCCCCTTGGTTGAGACCCAGTACTTC. The full variable domain, its missing parts supplied by reference TRBV9 and TRBJ2-5, is DSGVTQTPKHLITATGQRVTLRCSPRSGDLSVYWYQQSLDQGLQFLIQYYNGEERAKGNILERFSAQQFPDLHSELNLSSLELGDSALYFCASRVAISPLVETQYFGPGTRLLVL.

This clonotype was counted only a few times. The chain is built from TRBV6-5 and TRBJ2-3; TRBD1 is a possible D gene (5 bases). Germline CDR1 is MNHEY and CDR2 is SVGAGI. Between the trimmed V and J ends, which lost 2 bases and 0 bases, there was a span of 12 bases. The CDR3 length is 16 residues. For the CDR3, the DNA is TGTGCCAGCAGTTACAGGGGCCAGTGGAGCACAGATACGCAGTATTTT. Residues: CASSYRGQWSTDTQYF.

V and J are TRBV5-4 and TRBJ2-5; D is tentatively TRBD1 or TRBD2 (5 bases each). Germline CDR1 and CDR2: SGHNT and YYREEE (reference sequence). The V and J ends lost 2 bases and 4 bases respectively, with 15 bases between them. This CDR3 has 15 amino acids. The CDR3 sequence: CASSLLGAQGETQYF. CDR3 bases: TGTGCCAGCAGCTTATTGGGAGCCCAGGGAGAGACCCAGTACTTC.

V gene TRBV20-1 combines with J gene TRBJ2-7; 8 nucleotides agree with TRBD2. Germline CDR1 DFQATT, CDR2 SNEGSKA (reference sequence). CDR3 length: 15 residues. V lost 1 base and J lost 2; bases outside the gene matches: 7. CDR3 sequence: CSARVPSGRAYEQYF. Here the CDR3 DNA reads TGCAGTGCTAGAGTTCCTAGCGGGCGGGCCTACGAGCAGTACTTC.